The subject of this entry is one T cell receptor (beta chain). The CDR3 has 14 residues. Germline V gives CDR1 MGHDK, CDR2 SYGVNS. V was pared by 0 bases and J by 2 bases, with 8 bases between. Assay: immunoSEQ multiplex PCR; the TCRdb copy retains only in-frame clones and omits some. The sample carries 70,000 to 95,000 clones, 70% to 85% recorded once. This sample is part of a study of neoadjuvant anti-PD-1 for oral cavity cancer. The V gene is TRBV25-1, the J gene TRBJ2-7; D uncertain. Sequenced material: PBMCs, taken before nivolumab (anti-PD-1) treatment. The receptor comes from a person between 35 and 79 years old with oral cavity squamous cell carcinoma. The chain's CDR3 is CASSEYSVAYEQYF. The CDR3 bases are TGTGCCAGCAGTGAATATTCCGTAGCCTACGAGCAGTACTTC.